This T cell receptor (beta chain) was sequenced in a study of cytomegalovirus exposure and HLA in healthy donors. General study points: Using the classifier, cytomegalovirus status was reportedly diagnosed with high specificity and sensitivity.

The assay was immunoSEQ multiplex PCR, and TCRdb's table has in-frame clones only and misses some. The sample consists of about 150,000 clones, 70% to 90% of them appearing once. The CDR3 loop spans 13 amino acids. The germline V gene encodes CDR1 SSHAT and CDR2 FNYEAQ (reference sequence). This clone was detected a few times. Its antigen is still unknown. One junction end does not reproduce the germline sequence, and a read error may be involved. The source material was PBMCs. This clonotype was sampled from a woman between 18 and 29 years old in good health and CMV-seropositive. The V gene is TRBV7-7, the J gene TRBJ1-1; 9 nucleotides line up with TRBD1. CDR3 sequence: CASSRTGDTEAFF. The CDR3 bases are TGTGCTAGCAGCCGGACAGGGGACACTGAAGCTTTCTTT.